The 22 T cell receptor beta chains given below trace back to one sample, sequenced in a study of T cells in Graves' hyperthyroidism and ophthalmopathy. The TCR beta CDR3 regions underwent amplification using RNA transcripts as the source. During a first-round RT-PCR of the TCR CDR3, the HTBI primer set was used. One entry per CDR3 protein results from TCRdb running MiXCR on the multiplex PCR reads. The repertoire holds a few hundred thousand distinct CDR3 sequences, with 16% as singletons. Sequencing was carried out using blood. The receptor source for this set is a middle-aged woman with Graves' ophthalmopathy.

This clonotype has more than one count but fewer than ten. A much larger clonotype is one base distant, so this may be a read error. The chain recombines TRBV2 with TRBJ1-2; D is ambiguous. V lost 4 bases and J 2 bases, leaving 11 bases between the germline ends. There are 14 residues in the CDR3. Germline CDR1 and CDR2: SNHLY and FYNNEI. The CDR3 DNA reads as TGTGCCAGCAGTGGCAATAGGAGCAACTATGGCTACACCTTC. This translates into CASSGNRSNYGYTF.

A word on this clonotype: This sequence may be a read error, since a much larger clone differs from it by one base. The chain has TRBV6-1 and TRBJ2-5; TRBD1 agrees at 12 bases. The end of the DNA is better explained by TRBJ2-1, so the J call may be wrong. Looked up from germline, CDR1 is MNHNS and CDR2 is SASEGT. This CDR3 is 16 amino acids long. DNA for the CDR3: TGTGCCAGCAGTGTCTCCGGGACAGGGGGCTGGGAGACCCAGTTCTTC. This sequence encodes CASSVSGTGGWETQFF.

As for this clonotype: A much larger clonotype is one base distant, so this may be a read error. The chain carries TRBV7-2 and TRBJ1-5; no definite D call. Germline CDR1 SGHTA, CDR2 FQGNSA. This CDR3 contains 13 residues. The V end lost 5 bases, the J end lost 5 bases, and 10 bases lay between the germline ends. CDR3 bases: TGTGCCAGCAGCGAGGGTTACGATCAGCCCCAGCATTTT. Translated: CASSEGYDQPQHF.

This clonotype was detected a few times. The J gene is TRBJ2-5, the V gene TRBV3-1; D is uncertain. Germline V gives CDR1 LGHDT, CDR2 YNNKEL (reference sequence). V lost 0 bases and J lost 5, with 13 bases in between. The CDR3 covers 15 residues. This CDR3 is CASSQEVGRGETQYF. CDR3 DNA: TGTGCCAGCAGCCAAGAGGTCGGGCGAGGTGAGACCCAGTACTTC.

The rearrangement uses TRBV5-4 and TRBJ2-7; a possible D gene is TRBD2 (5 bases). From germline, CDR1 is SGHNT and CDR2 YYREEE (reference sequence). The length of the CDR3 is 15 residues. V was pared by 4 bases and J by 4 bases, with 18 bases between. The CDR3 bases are TGTGCCAGCAGCGCGGGTAGGGATTTGGGGTACGAGCAGTACTTC. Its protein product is CASSAGRDLGYEQYF.

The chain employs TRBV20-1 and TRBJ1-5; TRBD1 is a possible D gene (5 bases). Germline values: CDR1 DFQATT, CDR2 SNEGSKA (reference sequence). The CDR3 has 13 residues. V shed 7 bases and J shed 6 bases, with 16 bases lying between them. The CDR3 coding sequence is TGCAGTGTCAGAGGGGAGGGGCGTCAGCCCCAGCATTTT. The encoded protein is CSVRGEGRQPQHF.

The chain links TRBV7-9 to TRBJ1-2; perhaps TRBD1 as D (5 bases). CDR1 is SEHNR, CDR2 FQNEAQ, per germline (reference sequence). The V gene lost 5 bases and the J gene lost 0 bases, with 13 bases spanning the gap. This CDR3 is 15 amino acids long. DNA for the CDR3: TGTGCCAGCAGCCCCACAGGTCAGGCTAACTATGGCTACACCTTC. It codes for CASSPTGQANYGYTF.

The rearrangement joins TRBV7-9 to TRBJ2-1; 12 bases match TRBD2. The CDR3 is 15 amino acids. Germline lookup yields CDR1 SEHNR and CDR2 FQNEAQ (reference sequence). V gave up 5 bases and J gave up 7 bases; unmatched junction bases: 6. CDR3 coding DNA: TGTGCCAGCAGCCTGACTAGCGGGAGATTAAATGAGCAGTTCTTC. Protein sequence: CASSLTSGRLNEQFF.

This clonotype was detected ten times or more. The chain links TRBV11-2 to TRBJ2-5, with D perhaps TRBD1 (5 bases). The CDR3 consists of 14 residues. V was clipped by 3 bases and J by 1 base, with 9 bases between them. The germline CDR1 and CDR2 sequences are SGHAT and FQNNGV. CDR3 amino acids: CASSFRTPQETQYF. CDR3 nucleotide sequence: TGTGCCAGCAGCTTTCGGACACCCCAAGAGACCCAGTACTTC.

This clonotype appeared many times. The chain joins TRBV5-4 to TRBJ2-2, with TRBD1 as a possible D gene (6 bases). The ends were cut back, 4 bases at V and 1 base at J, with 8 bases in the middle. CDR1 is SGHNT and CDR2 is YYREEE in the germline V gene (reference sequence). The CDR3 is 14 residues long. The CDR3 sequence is CASSLGQNTGELFF. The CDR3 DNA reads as TGTGCCAGCAGCCTGGGACAGAACACCGGGGAGCTGTTTTTT.

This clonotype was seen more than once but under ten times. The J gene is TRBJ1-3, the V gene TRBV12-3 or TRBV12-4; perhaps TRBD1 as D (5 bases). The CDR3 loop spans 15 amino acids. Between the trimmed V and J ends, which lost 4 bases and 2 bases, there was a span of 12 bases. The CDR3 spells CASSYQTGAGNTIYF. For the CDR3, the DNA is TGTGCCAGCAGTTACCAAACAGGTGCTGGAAACACCATATATTTT.

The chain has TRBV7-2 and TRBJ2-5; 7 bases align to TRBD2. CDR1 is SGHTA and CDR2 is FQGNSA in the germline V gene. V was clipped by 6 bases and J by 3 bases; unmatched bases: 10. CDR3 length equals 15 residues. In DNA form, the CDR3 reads TGTGCCAGCAGGGGGGGGACTTCAAGAAAAGAGACCCAGTACTTC. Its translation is CASRGGTSRKETQYF.

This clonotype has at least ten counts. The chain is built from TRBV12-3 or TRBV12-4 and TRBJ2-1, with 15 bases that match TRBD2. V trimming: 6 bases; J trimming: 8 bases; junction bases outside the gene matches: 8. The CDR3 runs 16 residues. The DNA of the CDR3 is TGTGCCAGCAGAAGGACTAGCGGGAGGGATTTCGATGAGCAGTTCTTC. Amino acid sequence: CASRRTSGRDFDEQFF.

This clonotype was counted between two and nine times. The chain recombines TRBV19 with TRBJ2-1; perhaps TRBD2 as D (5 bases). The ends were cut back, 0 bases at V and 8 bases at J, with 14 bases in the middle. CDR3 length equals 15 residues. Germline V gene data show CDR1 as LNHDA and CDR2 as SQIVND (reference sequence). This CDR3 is CASSIERGPFDEQFF. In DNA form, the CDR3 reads TGTGCCAGTAGTATAGAAAGAGGGCCCTTCGATGAGCAGTTCTTC.

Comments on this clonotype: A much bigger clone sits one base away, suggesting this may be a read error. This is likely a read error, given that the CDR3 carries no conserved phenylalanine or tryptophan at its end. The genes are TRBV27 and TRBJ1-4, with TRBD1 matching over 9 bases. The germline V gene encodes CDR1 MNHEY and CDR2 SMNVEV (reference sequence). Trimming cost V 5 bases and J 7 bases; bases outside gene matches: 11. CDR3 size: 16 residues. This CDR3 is CASSTGLQGAGEKLFL. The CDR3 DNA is TGTGCCAGCAGTACCGGCCTACAGGGGGCGGGTGAAAAACTGTTTTTA.

CDR3 amino acids: CASSFGTDNSPLHF. The DNA for the CDR3 is TGTGCCAGCAGCTTCGGGACAGATAATTCACCCCTCCACTTT. This rearrangement joins TRBV7-8 to TRBJ1-6; TRBD1 aligns across 7 bases. Trimming cost V 3 bases and J 5 bases; bases outside gene matches: 1. The CDR3 sequence is 14 residues long. Germline CDR1 and CDR2: SGHVS and FQNEAQ. The full variable domain, with the rest looked up from reference TRBV7-8 and TRBJ1-6, is GAGVSQSPRYKVAKRGQDVALRCDPISGHVSLFWYQQALGQGPEFLTYFQNEAQLDKSGLPSDRFFAERPEGSVSTLKIQRTQQEDSAVYLCASSFGTDNSPLHFGNGTRLTVT.

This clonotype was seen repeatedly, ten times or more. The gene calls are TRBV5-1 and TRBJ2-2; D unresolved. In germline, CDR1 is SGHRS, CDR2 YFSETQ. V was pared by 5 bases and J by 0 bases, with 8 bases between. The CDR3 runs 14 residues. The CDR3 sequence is CASRTVPNTGELFF. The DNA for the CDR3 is TGCGCCAGCAGGACGGTTCCGAACACCGGGGAGCTGTTTTTT. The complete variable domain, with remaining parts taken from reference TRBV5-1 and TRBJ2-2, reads KAGVTQTPRYLIKTRGQQVTLSCSPISGHRSVSWYQQTPGQGLQFLFEYFSETQRNKGNFPGRFSGRQFSNSRSEMNVSTLELGDSALYLCASRTVPNTGELFFGEGSRLTVL.

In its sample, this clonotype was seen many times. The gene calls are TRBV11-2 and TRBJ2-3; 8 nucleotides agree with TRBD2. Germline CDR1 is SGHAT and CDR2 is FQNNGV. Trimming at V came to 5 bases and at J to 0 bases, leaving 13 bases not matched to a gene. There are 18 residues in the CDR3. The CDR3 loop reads CASSMGASLAGSTDTQYF. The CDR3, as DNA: TGTGCCAGCAGCATGGGGGCCTCCTTAGCGGGGAGCACAGATACGCAGTATTTT.

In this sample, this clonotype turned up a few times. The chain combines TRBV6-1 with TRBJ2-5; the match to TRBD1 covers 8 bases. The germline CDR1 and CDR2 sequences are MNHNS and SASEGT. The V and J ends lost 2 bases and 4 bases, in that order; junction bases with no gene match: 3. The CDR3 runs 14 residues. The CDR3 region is CASSESGGGETQYF. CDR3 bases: TGTGCCAGCAGTGAATCAGGGGGCGGAGAGACCCAGTACTTC.

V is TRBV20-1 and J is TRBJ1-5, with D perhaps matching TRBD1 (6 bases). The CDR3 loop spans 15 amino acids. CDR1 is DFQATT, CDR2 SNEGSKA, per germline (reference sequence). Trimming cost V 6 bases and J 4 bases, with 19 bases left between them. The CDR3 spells CSAGHVGATNQPQHF. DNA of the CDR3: TGCAGTGCGGGGCACGTGGGGGCTACTAATCAGCCCCAGCATTTT.

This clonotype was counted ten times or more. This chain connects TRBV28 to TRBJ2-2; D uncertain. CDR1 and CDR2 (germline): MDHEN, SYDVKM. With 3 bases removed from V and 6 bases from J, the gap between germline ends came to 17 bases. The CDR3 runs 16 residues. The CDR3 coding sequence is TGTGCCAGCAGTTTTCGGGCCCTTCGGAGCTCCGGGGAGCTGTTTTTT. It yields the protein CASSFRALRSSGELFF.

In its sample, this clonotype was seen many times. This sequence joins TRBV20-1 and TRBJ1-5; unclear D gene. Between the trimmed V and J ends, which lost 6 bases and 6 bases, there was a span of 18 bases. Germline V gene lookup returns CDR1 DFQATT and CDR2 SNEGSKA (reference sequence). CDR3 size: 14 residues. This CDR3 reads CSARPGEGRQPQHF. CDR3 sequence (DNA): TGCAGTGCCCGGCCCGGGGAGGGCCGTCAGCCCCAGCATTTT.